This T cell receptor beta chain was captured in a study of T cell responses to AZD1222 COVID-19 vaccine. Method: immunoSEQ multiplex PCR; TCRdb's copy keeps in-frame clones and lacks some. The repertoire holds roughly 130,000 clones, with 80% to 95% as singletons. With regard to this clone: No antigen is known for it.

Study observations and caveats: Most donors were white British and more were female, and clonal diversity was possibly underestimated.

The CDR3 runs to 18 residues. In germline, CDR1 is LNHDA, CDR2 SQIVND (reference sequence). Losses at the gene ends were 3 bases for V and 6 bases for J; bases not matched to a gene: 14. Source: peripheral blood, taken 28 days after the second AZD1222 dose. This clonotype was sampled from an adult who received the AZD1222 COVID-19 vaccine. The chain links TRBV19 to TRBJ2-1; TRBD2 agrees at 10 bases. In DNA, the CDR3 is TGTGCCAGTAGTATTCAGCGGGAGGGTCCGCTGGGTTTCAATGAGCAGTTCTTC. Translated, it gives CASSIQREGPLGFNEQFF. The variable domain in full, completed from reference TRBV19 and TRBJ2-1, reads DGGITQSPKYLFRKEGQNVTLSCEQNLNHDAMYWYRQDPGQGLRLIYYSQIVNDFQKGDIAEGYSVSREKKESFPLTVTSAQKNPTAFYLCASSIQREGPLGFNEQFFGPGTRLTVL.